This T cell receptor beta chain was found in a study of beta chain features in type 1 diabetes. Study results and caveats: Moderately but significantly shorter TCRB CDR3s were found in Type 1 diabetes patients in all four CD4+ subsets.

A word on this clone: The target antigen is unknown.

CDR1 is SNHLY and CDR2 is FYNNEI in the germline V gene. CDR3 length equals 17 residues. Between the trimmed V and J ends, which lost 7 bases and 0 bases, there was a span of 19 bases. The authors reverse transcribed all of the isolated RNA, so sequencing captured expressed TCRB transcripts. Libraries were prepared by immunoSEQ multiplex PCR; TCRdb keeps only in-frame clonotypes and omits some of them. Counted here are some 290,000 clones, around 24% occurring once; the ten biggest clones make up 0.012%. The chain combines TRBV2 with TRBJ1-5; no reliable D call. Sequenced: naive CD4+ T cells from blood. The clonotype was recovered from a woman aged 30 to 39 with type 1 diabetes. As DNA, the CDR3 is TGTGCCAGCATCGTGCGTAATACTCCCCTTAGCAATCAGCCCCAGCATTTT. This translates into CASIVRNTPLSNQPQHF.